Listed below are T cell receptor beta chains from one sample, sequenced in a study of blood T cell repertoires in COVID-19. Assay used: immunoSEQ multiplex PCR; TCRdb lists only in-frame clones, some missing. The top ten clones hold 2.2% of a sample with a few hundred thousand clones, around 85% of them seen once. Sequencing used peripheral blood. The origin of the receptors is a woman between 50 and 59 years old with acute or convalescent COVID-19. Both conserved end residues are part of each CDR3. D genes are given only for firm matches. The size field is filled for only some rows; it gives once, few, many or a size class.

j_call clone_size v_call d_call cdr3_nt cdr3_aa
TRBJ1-5 - TRBV4-3 - TGCGCCAGCAGCCAAGATGTTGGGGGGGGACAGCCCCAGCATTTT CASSQDVGGGQPQHF
TRBJ2-5 - TRBV5-1 - TGCGCCAGCAGCTTGGAGAGGCGGGGTGGGACCCAGTACTTC CASSLERRGGTQYF
TRBJ2-3 - TRBV19 TRBD2 TGTGCCAGTAGTATAGTCTCGGGAGGGCCGACAGATACGCAGTATTTT CASSIVSGGPTDTQYF
TRBJ1-1 - TRBV11-3 - TGTGCCAGCAGCTTAGTTATAGGGGCAAGAACTGAAGCTTTCTTT CASSLVIGARTEAFF
TRBJ2-7 - TRBV10-2 - TGCGCCAGCAGTGAGCCCACTACCTACGAGCAGTACTTC CASSEPTTYEQYF
TRBJ2-3 - TRBV7-2 - TGTGCCAGCAGCTTAGCGGTAGCGGACTACACAGATACGCAGTATTTT CASSLAVADYTDTQYF
TRBJ1-2 once TRBV10-2 - TGCGCCAGCGGAGGGTTGGACTATGGCTACACCTTC CASGGLDYGYTF
TRBJ1-1 few TRBV30 - TGTGCCAGTACACAGCTCAACACTGAAGCTTTCTTT CASTQLNTEAFF
TRBJ2-1 - TRBV23-1 TRBD2 TGCGCCAGCAGTCAATCGAGGCTAGCGGGAAGTGGGGACTACAATGAGCAGTTCTTC CASSQSRLAGSGDYNEQFF
TRBJ2-7 - TRBV27 - TGTGCCAGCAGTTTGATGTCAGGGGGGAAGTACGAGCAGTACTTC CASSLMSGGKYEQYF
TRBJ2-7 - TRBV18 - TGTGCCAGCTCACCAACAGCAGGAAACTACGAGCAGTACTTC CASSPTAGNYEQYF
TRBJ1-6 - TRBV30 - TGTGCCTGGACTGACAGAGAGAATTCACCCCTCCACTTT CAWTDRENSPLHF
TRBJ1-2 - TRBV27 - TGTGCCAGCAGTTTATCTGGGGAGTTAGCTAACTATGGCTACACCTTC CASSLSGELANYGYTF
TRBJ1-1 - TRBV10-3 - TGTGCCATCAGTGGTCAGGCAGACACTGAAGCTTTCTTT CAISGQADTEAFF
TRBJ2-7 - TRBV19 - TGTGCCAGTAAAACGGGACACTTGGCCTCCTACGAGCAGTACTTC CASKTGHLASYEQYF
TRBJ2-5 - TRBV4-3 TRBD2 TGCGCCAGCAGCCCCCAGGGAGCGGGGGGGGAGACCCAGTACTTC CASSPQGAGGETQYF
TRBJ2-2 - TRBV6-5 TRBD1 TGTGCCAGCAGGGGGACAGGGGACCACACCGGGGAGCTGTTTTTT CASRGTGDHTGELFF
TRBJ2-5 - TRBV11-2 - TGTGCCAGCAGATCCGACGCGGGGTACCGTCGAAAGACCCAGTACTTC CASRSDAGYRRKTQYF
TRBJ2-2 - TRBV7-9 TRBD2 TGTGCCAGCAGCTTACTAGCGGGGGCCGGGGAGCTGTTTTTT CASSLLAGAGELFF
TRBJ2-5 few TRBV24-1 - TGTGCCACCAGTGATGGTGGGGAGGTGACCCAGTACTTC CATSDGGEVTQYF
TRBJ1-5 - TRBV30 TRBD1 TGTGCCTGCGGAGGCCTCCGACAGGGGGCAAGGAATCAGCCCCAGCATTTT CACGGLRQGARNQPQHF
TRBJ1-5 - TRBV6-1 - TGTGCCAGCAGTTCACCGGGAAATCAGCCCCAGCATTTT CASSSPGNQPQHF
TRBJ2-1 - TRBV12-5 - TGTGCTAGTGGTTTGGTAGCTCACAATGAGCAGTTCTTC CASGLVAHNEQFF
TRBJ2-7 - TRBV6-5 TRBD1 TGTGCCAGCACAGGGGGCCACGAGCAGTACTTC CASTGGHEQYF
TRBJ2-5 - TRBV11-2 - TGTGCCAGCAGCTTCGGGTTCGTGACCCAGTACTTC CASSFGFVTQYF
TRBJ2-7 - TRBV18 TRBD1 TGTGCCAGCTCACCGGGACAGGGCTCCTACGAGCAGTACTTC CASSPGQGSYEQYF
TRBJ2-5 - TRBV5-1 TRBD2 TGCGCCAGCAGCTGGACTAGCGGGGGGATTCCAGAGACCCAGTACTTC CASSWTSGGIPETQYF
TRBJ2-1 - TRBV9 TRBD2 TGTGCCAGCAGCGTAGAGGCGGGAGGGATGAATAGAAATGAGCAGTTCTTC CASSVEAGGMNRNEQFF
TRBJ1-4 - TRBV5-1 TRBD1 TGCGCCAGCAGCTCTACAGGGGGCTCTAATGAAAAACTGTTTTTT CASSSTGGSNEKLFF
TRBJ2-7 - TRBV7-2 TRBD2 TGTGCCAGCAGCTTAGGGAGCGGGGACCCCTACGAGCAGTACTTC CASSLGSGDPYEQYF
TRBJ2-2 few TRBV29-1 - TGCAGCGTTGCGGGCGGGCTCCTCACCGGGGAGCTGTTTTTT CSVAGGLLTGELFF
TRBJ1-2 - TRBV10-2 TRBD1 TGCGCCAGCAGTGGCGCCGTGACAGGGACCAACTATGGCTACACCTTC CASSGAVTGTNYGYTF
TRBJ2-5 once TRBV11-3 - TGTGCCAGCAGCTTAGCACGCGGAGGGGTCCGGGGGTTTCCAGAGACCCAGTACTTC CASSLARGGVRGFPETQYF
TRBJ1-2 - TRBV18 TRBD1 TGTGCCAGCTCACCAGAGACAGGGGAGGGGATCTATGGCTACACCTTC CASSPETGEGIYGYTF
TRBJ2-1 - TRBV9 TRBD2 TGTGCCAGCAGCGTGAATAGCGGGATCTACAATGAGCAGTTCTTC CASSVNSGIYNEQFF
TRBJ2-5 - TRBV7-2 TRBD1 TGTGCCAGCAGCTTAGGGGACAGGATACTAGAGACCCAGTACTTC CASSLGDRILETQYF